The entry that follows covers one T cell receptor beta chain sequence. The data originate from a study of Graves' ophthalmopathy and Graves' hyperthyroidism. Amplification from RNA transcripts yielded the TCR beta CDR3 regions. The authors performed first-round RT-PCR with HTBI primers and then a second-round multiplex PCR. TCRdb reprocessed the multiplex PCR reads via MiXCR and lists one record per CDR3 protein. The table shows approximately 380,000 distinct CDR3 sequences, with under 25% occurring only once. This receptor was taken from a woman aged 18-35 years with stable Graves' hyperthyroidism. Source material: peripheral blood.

Written as DNA, the CDR3 is TGTGCCAGCAGCCAAGCCCCCGAGACTAGCCCGAGCTACGAGCAGTACTTC. Amino acids: CASSQAPETSPSYEQYF. The V call is TRBV3-1, the J call TRBJ2-7; 7 nucleotides align to TRBD2. The CDR3 covers 17 residues. Trimming took 1 base from V and 3 from J; bases not matched to a gene: 12. The germline gives CDR1 LGHDT, CDR2 YNNKEL (reference sequence).